This T cell receptor beta chain was sequenced for a study of T cell changes during pregnancy in multiple sclerosis. Germline CDR1 reads LNHDA; CDR2 reads SQIVND (reference sequence). The CDR3 totals 14 residues. V lost 5 bases and J lost 2; bases outside the gene matches: 5. The table came from immunoSEQ multiplex PCR; TCRdb's copy has only in-frame clones and leaves some out. This sample has tens of thousands of clones; around 90% occur once, and the top ten carry about 1.5%. The J gene is TRBJ2-7, the V gene TRBV19, with 8 bases aligning to TRBD2. Sequencing used peripheral blood, obtained in the second trimester of pregnancy. This TCR came from a female donor with multiple sclerosis, enrolled in a pregnancy study. The CDR3 is CASSFSGTTYEQYF. CDR3 nucleotides: TGTGCCAGTAGTTTTAGCGGGACGACCTACGAGCAGTACTTC.